This T cell receptor (beta chain) stems from a study of human T cells and chemical hapten exposure. At the level of the study: Minor volume differences among pooled libraries chiefly drove per-sample TCR yield variation.

TCRdb re-derived calls from the RACE reads in MiXCR, one entry per CDR3 protein. Of more than 55,000 distinct CDR3 sequences listed, 9.8% are singletons. Time point denoted: patch test 1, 2 weeks after DPC sensitization. Treatment of the sample: therapeutic diphenylcyclopropenone sensitization with weekly scalp DPC. The CDR3 has 11 amino acids. CDR1 MNHEY and CDR2 SVGAGI come from the germline V gene. Trimming shortened V by 11 bases and J by 6 bases, and 11 bases separated the two germline ends. Worth noting for this clonotype: Its cognate antigen is unknown.

The study, taken as a whole, reports: Healthy individuals' immune responses may differ from those of donors, who had alopecia.

This receptor was identified in a woman between 40 and 50 years old with alopecia areata. Some clones in this sample may be carry-over from other donors' samples. This sequence joins TRBV6-5 and TRBJ1-5; D ambiguous. The sequences come from whole blood, collected in connection with sensitization to the hapten diphenylcyclopropenone (DPC). The CDR3: CAAGYGQPQHF. For the CDR3, the DNA is TGTGCCGCGGGCTATGGTCAGCCCCAGCATTTT.